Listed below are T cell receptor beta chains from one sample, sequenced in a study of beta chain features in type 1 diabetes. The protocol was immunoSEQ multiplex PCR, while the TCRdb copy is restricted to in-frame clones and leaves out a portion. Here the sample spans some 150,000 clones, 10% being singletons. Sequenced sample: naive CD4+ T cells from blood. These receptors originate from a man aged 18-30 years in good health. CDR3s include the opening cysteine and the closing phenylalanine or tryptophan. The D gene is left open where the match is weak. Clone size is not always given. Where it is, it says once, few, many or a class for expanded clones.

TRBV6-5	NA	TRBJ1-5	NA	CASSFGQFSNQPQHF	TGTGCCAGCAGTTTCGGACAGTTTAGCAATCAGCCCCAGCATTTT
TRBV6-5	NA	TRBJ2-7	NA	CASSYSGRGSEQYF	TGTGCCAGCAGTTACTCAGGTCGGGGGAGCGAGCAGTACTTC
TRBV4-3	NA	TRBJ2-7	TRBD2	CASSQDLGRGGVEQYF	TGCGCCAGCAGCCAAGATCTTGGGCGGGGGGGTGTTGAGCAGTACTTC
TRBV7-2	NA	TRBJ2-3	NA	CASSPYFTDTQYF	TGTGCCAGCAGCCCTTATTTCACAGATACGCAGTATTTT
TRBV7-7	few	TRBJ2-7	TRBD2	CASSSGLAGSYEQYF	TGTGCCAGCAGCTCCGGACTAGCGGGCTCCTACGAGCAGTACTTC
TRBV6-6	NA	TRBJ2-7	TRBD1	CASTLRQGPYEQYF	TGTGCCAGCACCCTTAGACAGGGTCCCTACGAGCAGTACTTC
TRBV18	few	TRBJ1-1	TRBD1	CASSPTGTEAFF	TGTGCCAGCTCCCCGACAGGGACTGAAGCTTTCTTT
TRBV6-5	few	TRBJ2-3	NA	CASSYSHTDTQYF	TGTGCCAGCAGTTACTCCCACACAGATACGCAGTATTTT
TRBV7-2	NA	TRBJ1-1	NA	CASSQDRRYTEAFF	TGTGCCAGCAGCCAAGACAGAAGATACACTGAAGCTTTCTTT
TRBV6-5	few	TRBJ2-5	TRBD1	CASSSHDRDGGETQYF	TGTGCCAGCAGTTCCCACGACAGGGACGGTGGAGAGACCCAGTACTTC
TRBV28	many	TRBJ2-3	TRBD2	CASSLLAGGDTQYF	TGTGCCAGCAGTCTCCTTGCGGGGGGGGATACGCAGTATTTT
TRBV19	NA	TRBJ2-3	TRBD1	CASSVSGGTQYF	TGTGCCAGTAGTGTGTCAGGGGGAACGCAGTATTTT
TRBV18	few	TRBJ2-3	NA	CASSPPRAVGTDTQYF	TGTGCCAGCTCACCACCGAGGGCCGTAGGCACAGATACGCAGTATTTT
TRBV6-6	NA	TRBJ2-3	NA	CASRNNRGPSTDTQYF	TGTGCCAGCAGGAACAATAGAGGGCCAAGCACAGATACGCAGTATTTT
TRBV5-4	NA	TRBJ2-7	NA	CASSPGAGAYYEQYF	TGTGCCAGCAGCCCTGGCGCGGGGGCCTACTACGAGCAGTACTTC
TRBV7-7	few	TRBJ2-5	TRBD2	CASSLVGTTQETQYF	TGTGCCAGCAGCTTAGTAGGGACTACTCAAGAGACCCAGTACTTC
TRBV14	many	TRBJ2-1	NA	CASSPRGGGEQFF	TGTGCCAGCAGCCCCCGCGGCGGAGGTGAGCAGTTCTTC
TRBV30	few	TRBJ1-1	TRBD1	CAWSVGRGPRTEAFF	TGTGCCTGGAGTGTGGGCAGGGGGCCGAGGACTGAAGCTTTCTTT
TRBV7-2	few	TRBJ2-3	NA	CASSLVTGDTQYF	TGTGCCAGCAGCTTAGTGACGGGAGATACGCAGTATTTT
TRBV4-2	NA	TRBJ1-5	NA	CASSPGRDTTINQPQHF	TGTGCCAGCAGCCCTGGCCGGGACACTACAATCAATCAGCCCCAGCATTTT
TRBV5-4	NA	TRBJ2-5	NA	CASSLDGRQETQYF	TGTGCCAGCAGCTTGGATGGCCGCCAAGAGACCCAGTACTTC
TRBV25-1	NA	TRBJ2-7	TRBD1	CASRKGQGIYEQYF	TGTGCCAGCAGGAAGGGACAGGGAATATACGAGCAGTACTTC
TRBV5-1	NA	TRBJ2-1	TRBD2	CASSLGLAGQTQFF	TGCGCCAGCAGCTTGGGTCTAGCGGGGCAAACGCAGTTCTTC
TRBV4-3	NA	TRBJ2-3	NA	CASSQDMVAPDTQYF	TGCGCCAGCAGCCAAGATATGGTAGCTCCAGATACGCAGTATTTT
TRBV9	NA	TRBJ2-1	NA	CASSVSLKSTSRTNEQFF	TGTGCCAGCAGCGTAAGCCTCAAGTCCACGAGCCGCACCAATGAGCAGTTCTTC
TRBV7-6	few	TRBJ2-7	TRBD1	CASSSDRGPSYEQYF	TGTGCCAGCAGCTCGGACAGGGGGCCCTCTTACGAGCAGTACTTC
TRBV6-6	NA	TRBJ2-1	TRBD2	CASSPGGSTYNEQFF	TGTGCCAGCAGCCCGGGGGGGAGCACCTACAATGAGCAGTTCTTC
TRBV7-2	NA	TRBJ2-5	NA	CASSWEGGPPETQYF	TGTGCCAGCAGCTGGGAGGGGGGGCCCCCGGAGACCCAGTACTTC
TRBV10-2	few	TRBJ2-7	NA	CASSESVVQYF	TGCGCCAGCAGTGAGAGCGTCGTGCAGTACTTC
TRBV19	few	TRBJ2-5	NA	CASSIDRSYQETQYF	TGTGCCAGTAGTATCGACAGGAGTTACCAAGAGACCCAGTACTTC
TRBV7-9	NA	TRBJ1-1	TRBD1	CASSLGSQGQGNTEAFF	TGTGCCAGCAGCTTAGGAAGCCAGGGACAGGGTAACACTGAAGCTTTCTTT